The rows below give T cell receptor beta chains drawn from one sample of a study of T cell responses to AZD1222 COVID-19 vaccine. Produced via immunoSEQ multiplex PCR; TCRdb's table is partial and in-frame only. The sample consists of tens of thousands of clones, more than 75% of them appearing once. The input for sequencing was peripheral blood, taken 28 days after the second AZD1222 dose. The receptors were sampled from an adult who received the AZD1222 COVID-19 vaccine. CDR3s include the opening cysteine and the closing phenylalanine or tryptophan. The D gene is left open where the match is weak. The size field is filled for only some rows; it gives once, few, many or a size class.

V: TRBV3-1/TRBV3-2
J: TRBJ1-5
D: .
size: .
DNA: TGTGCCAGCAGCCAAGGCGGGGTCGGCAATCAGCCCCAGCATTTT
CDR3: CASSQGGVGNQPQHF

V: TRBV9
J: TRBJ2-3
D: TRBD2
size: .
DNA: TGTGCCAGCAGCCCGAGGGGACTAGCCTCCGATACGCAGTATTTT
CDR3: CASSPRGLASDTQYF

V: TRBV5-4
J: TRBJ2-7
D: .
size: .
DNA: TGTGCCAGCAGCTTGAGCGGGGGCAGGGGGTTTAACGAGCAGTACTTC
CDR3: CASSLSGGRGFNEQYF

V: TRBV19
J: TRBJ1-5
D: .
size: .
DNA: TGTGCCAGTAGTATAGTTGCGGCCCCAGCCATAAACCTTAATCAGCCCCAGCATTTT
CDR3: CASSIVAAPAINLNQPQHF

V: TRBV29-1
J: TRBJ1-1
D: .
size: .
DNA: TGCAGCGCCTACAGGGTTGAAACTGAAGCTTTCTTT
CDR3: CSAYRVETEAFF

V: TRBV6-5
J: TRBJ2-2
D: .
size: .
DNA: TGTGCCAGCAGTTACGGGCGAGTCGGCACCGGGGAGCTGTTTTTT
CDR3: CASSYGRVGTGELFF

V: TRBV6-1
J: TRBJ2-7
D: .
size: .
DNA: TGTGCCAGCAGTGAAGCTTGGGGGGGCCGCTACGAGCAGTACTTC
CDR3: CASSEAWGGRYEQYF

V: TRBV3-1/TRBV3-2
J: TRBJ1-2
D: TRBD1
size: .
DNA: TGTGCCAGCAGCCAAGTTCGCAGGGGGCAATATGGCTACACCTTC
CDR3: CASSQVRRGQYGYTF

V: TRBV11-1
J: TRBJ2-2
D: .
size: .
DNA: TGTGCCAGCAGTGGGCGTGTCACCGGGGAGCTGTTTTTT
CDR3: CASSGRVTGELFF

V: TRBV11-1
J: TRBJ2-7
D: .
size: .
DNA: TGTGCCAGCAGCCCTCGACTACTCAACGAGCAGTACTTC
CDR3: CASSPRLLNEQYF

V: TRBV5-6
J: TRBJ2-3
D: TRBD1
size: .
DNA: TGTGCCAGCAGCCCCGGGACAGGGGGCTTCGATACGCAGTATTTT
CDR3: CASSPGTGGFDTQYF

V: TRBV4-2
J: TRBJ1-2
D: .
size: .
DNA: TGTGCCAGCAGCGTAATCGCCAAAGGTTGGACCTATGGCTACACCTTC
CDR3: CASSVIAKGWTYGYTF

V: TRBV14
J: TRBJ2-2
D: .
size: .
DNA: TGTGCCAGCAGCTCAAGGTATAGGAACACCGGGGAGCTGTTTTTT
CDR3: CASSSRYRNTGELFF

V: TRBV5-1
J: TRBJ2-7
D: .
size: .
DNA: TGCGCCAGCAGCCGGGAGATTACGGCCTACGAGCAGTACTTC
CDR3: CASSREITAYEQYF

V: TRBV5-1
J: TRBJ2-5
D: .
size: .
DNA: TGCGCCAGCAGCTTGTTTGATAGCGCCTTCCAAGAGACCCAGTACTTC
CDR3: CASSLFDSAFQETQYF

V: TRBV7-8
J: TRBJ2-3
D: TRBD2
size: .
DNA: TGTGCCAGCAGCTTAGGGACTAGTCACCGACTTAGCACAGATACGCAGTATTTT
CDR3: CASSLGTSHRLSTDTQYF

V: TRBV11-2
J: TRBJ1-2
D: .
size: few
DNA: TGTGCCAGCAGCCTTGTAGCCCACTATGGCTACACCTTC
CDR3: CASSLVAHYGYTF

V: TRBV28
J: TRBJ1-4
D: TRBD1
size: .
DNA: TGTGCCAGCAGCTCGCCGGGACAGGGGGCAACTAATGAAAAACTGTTTTTT
CDR3: CASSSPGQGATNEKLFF

V: TRBV10-3
J: TRBJ2-1
D: TRBD2
size: .
DNA: TGTGCCATCAGTGATCCTGGTCGCGGGACTAGCGGTAATGAGCAGTTCTTC
CDR3: CAISDPGRGTSGNEQFF

V: TRBV7-9
J: TRBJ1-4
D: .
size: .
DNA: TGTGCCAGCAGCTTAGGGGTCCGTGAGGAAAAACTGTTTTTT
CDR3: CASSLGVREEKLFF

V: TRBV30
J: TRBJ2-1
D: TRBD1
size: .
DNA: TGTGCCTGGAGTCTGACAGGGGACCATGAGCAGTTCTTC
CDR3: CAWSLTGDHEQFF

V: TRBV6-1
J: TRBJ1-6
D: TRBD1
size: .
DNA: TGTGCCAGCCGTCAGGGGGCGCCTAATTCACCCCTCCACTTT
CDR3: CASRQGAPNSPLHF

V: TRBV5-4
J: TRBJ1-6
D: .
size: .
DNA: TGTGCCAGCACCTCCGGCGGGGACACCTTTTCACCCCTCCACTTT
CDR3: CASTSGGDTFSPLHF

V: TRBV20-1
J: TRBJ1-5
D: .
size: .
DNA: TGCAGTGCTAGTGGAGGGAATCAGCCCCAGCATTTT
CDR3: CSASGGNQPQHF

V: TRBV7-2
J: TRBJ2-4
D: .
size: .
DNA: TGTGCCAGCAGCTTCGACTGGCCCTTGGGTAAAAACATTCAGTACTTC
CDR3: CASSFDWPLGKNIQYF

V: TRBV28
J: TRBJ1-2
D: .
size: .
DNA: TGTGCCAGCAGCACCAGGGGTCTAAACTATGGCTACACCTTC
CDR3: CASSTRGLNYGYTF

V: TRBV30
J: TRBJ2-5
D: TRBD2
size: once
DNA: TGTGCCTACGGACTAGCGGGCACCGAAGAGACCCAGTACTTC
CDR3: CAYGLAGTEETQYF

V: TRBV7-9
J: TRBJ2-7
D: .
size: once
DNA: TGTGCCAGCAGCTTAAGCGCCGACAATACGAAGCAGTACTTC
CDR3: CASSLSADNTKQYF

V: TRBV7-2
J: TRBJ1-2
D: TRBD1
size: .
DNA: TGTGCCAGCAGCAAAAAAGGGACAGACTATGGCTACACCTTC
CDR3: CASSKKGTDYGYTF

V: TRBV9
J: TRBJ2-5
D: TRBD2
size: .
DNA: TGTGCCAGCAGCGCCACTAGCGGGGGACAAGAGACCCAGTACTTC
CDR3: CASSATSGGQETQYF

V: TRBV4-1
J: TRBJ2-3
D: TRBD2
size: .
DNA: TGCGCCAGCAGCCCCGAACGGGGACTAGCTCAACGGACAGATACGCAGTATTTT
CDR3: CASSPERGLAQRTDTQYF

V: TRBV14
J: TRBJ2-1
D: .
size: few
DNA: TGTGCCAGCAGTCAAACGGGGTTGAGGGGCGTTTACAATGAGCAGTTCTTC
CDR3: CASSQTGLRGVYNEQFF

V: TRBV20-1
J: TRBJ2-3
D: .
size: .
DNA: TGCAGTGCTAGGGTAGGAGATACGCAGTATTTT
CDR3: CSARVGDTQYF